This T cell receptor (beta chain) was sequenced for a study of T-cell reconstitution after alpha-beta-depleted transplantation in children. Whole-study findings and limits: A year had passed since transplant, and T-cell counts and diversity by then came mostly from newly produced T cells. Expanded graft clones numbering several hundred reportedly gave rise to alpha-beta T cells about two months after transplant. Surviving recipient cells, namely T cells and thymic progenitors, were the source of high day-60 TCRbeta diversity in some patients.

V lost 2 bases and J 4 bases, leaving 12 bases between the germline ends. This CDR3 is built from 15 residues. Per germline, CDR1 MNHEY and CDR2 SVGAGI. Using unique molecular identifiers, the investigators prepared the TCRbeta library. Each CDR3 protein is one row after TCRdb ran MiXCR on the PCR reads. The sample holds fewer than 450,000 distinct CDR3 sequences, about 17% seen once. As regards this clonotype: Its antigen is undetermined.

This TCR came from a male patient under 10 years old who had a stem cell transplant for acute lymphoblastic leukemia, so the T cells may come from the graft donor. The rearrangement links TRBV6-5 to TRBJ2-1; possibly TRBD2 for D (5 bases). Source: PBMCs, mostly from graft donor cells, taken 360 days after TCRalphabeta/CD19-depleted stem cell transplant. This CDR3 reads CASSYADSVYNEQFF. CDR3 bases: TGTGCCAGCAGTTACGCGGACTCCGTGTACAATGAGCAGTTCTTC.